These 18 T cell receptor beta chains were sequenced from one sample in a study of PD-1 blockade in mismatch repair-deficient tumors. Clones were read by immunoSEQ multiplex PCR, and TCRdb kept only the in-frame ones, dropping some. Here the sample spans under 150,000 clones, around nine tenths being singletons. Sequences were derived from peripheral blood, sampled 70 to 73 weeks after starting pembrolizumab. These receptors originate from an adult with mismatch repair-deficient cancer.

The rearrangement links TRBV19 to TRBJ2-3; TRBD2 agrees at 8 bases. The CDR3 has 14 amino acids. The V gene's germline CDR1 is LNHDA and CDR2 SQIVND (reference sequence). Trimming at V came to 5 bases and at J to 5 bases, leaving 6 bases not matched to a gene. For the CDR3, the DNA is TGTGCCAGTAGTCCCGGACTAGCTAAAGATACGCAGTATTTT. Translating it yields CASSPGLAKDTQYF.

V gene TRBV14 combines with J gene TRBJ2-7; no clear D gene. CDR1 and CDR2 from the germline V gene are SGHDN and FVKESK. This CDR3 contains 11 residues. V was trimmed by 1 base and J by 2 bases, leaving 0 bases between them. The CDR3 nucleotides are TGTGCCAGCAGCCAAGCCTACGAGCAGTACTTC. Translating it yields CASSQAYEQYF.

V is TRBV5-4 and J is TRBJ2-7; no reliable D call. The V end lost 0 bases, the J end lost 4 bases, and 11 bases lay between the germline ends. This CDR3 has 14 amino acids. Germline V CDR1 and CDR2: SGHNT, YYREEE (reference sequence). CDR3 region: CASSLGGIGYEQYF. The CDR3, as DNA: TGTGCCAGCAGCTTGGGTGGGATCGGTTACGAGCAGTACTTC.

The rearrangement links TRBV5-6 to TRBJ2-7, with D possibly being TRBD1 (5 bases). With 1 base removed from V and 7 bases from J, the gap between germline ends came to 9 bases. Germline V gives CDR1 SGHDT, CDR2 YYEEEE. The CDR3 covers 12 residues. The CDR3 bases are TGTGCCAGCAGCTTGCCAGGGCGAGAGCAGTACTTC. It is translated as CASSLPGREQYF.

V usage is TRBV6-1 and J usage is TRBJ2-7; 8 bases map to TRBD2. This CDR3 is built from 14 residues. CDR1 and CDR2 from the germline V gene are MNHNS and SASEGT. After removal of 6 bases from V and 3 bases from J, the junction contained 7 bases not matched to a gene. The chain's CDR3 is CASRPGLAGYEQYF. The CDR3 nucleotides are TGTGCCAGCAGGCCGGGGCTAGCGGGCTACGAGCAGTACTTC.

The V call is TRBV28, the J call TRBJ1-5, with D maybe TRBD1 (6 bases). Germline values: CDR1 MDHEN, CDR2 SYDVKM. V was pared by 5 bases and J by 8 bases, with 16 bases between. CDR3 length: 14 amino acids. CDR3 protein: CASSLGQYGEPQHF. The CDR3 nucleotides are TGTGCCAGCAGTCTCGGACAGTATGGGGAGCCCCAGCATTTT.

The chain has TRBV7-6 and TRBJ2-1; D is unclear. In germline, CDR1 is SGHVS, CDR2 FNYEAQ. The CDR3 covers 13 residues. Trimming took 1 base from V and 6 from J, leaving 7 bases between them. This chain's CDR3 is CASSLVPTNEQFF. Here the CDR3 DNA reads TGTGCCAGCAGCTTAGTACCCACCAATGAGCAGTTCTTC.

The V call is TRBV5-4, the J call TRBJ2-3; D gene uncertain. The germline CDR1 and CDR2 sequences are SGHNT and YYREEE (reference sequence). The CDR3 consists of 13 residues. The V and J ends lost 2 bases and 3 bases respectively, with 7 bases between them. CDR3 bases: TGTGCCAGCAGCTTTCGTAGGACAGATACGCAGTATTTT. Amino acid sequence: CASSFRRTDTQYF. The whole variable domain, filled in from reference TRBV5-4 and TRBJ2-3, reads ETGVTQSPTHLIKTRGQQVTLRCSSQSGHNTVSWYQQALGQGPQFIFQYYREEENGRGNFPPRFSGLQFPNYSSELNVNALELDDSALYLCASSFRRTDTQYFGPGTRLTVL.

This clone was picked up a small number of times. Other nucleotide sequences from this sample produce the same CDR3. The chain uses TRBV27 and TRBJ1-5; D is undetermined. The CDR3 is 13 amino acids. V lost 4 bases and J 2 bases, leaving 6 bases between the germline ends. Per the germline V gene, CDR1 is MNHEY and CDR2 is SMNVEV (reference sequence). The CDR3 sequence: CASSSLGNQPQHF. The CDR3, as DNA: TGTGCCAGCAGTTCCCTAGGCAATCAGCCCCAGCATTTT.

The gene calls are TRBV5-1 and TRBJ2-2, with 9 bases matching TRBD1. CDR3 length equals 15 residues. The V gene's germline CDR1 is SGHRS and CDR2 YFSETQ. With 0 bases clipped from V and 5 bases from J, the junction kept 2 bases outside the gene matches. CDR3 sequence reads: CASSLGQGVTGELFF. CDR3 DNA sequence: TGCGCCAGCAGCTTGGGACAGGGGGTAACCGGGGAGCTGTTTTTT.

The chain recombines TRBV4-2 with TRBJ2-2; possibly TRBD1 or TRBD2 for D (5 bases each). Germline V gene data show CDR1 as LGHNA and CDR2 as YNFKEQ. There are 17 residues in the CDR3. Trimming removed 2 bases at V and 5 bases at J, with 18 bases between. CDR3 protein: CASSQRLGTQGTGELFF. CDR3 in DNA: TGTGCCAGCAGCCAAAGACTGGGGACCCAAGGGACCGGGGAGCTGTTTTTT.

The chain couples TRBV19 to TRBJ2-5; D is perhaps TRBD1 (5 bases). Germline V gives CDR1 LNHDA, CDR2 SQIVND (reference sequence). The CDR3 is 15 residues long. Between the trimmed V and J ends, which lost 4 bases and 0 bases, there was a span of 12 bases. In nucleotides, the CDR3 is TGTGCCAGTAGTACGATGACAGAAGACCAAGAGACCCAGTACTTC. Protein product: CASSTMTEDQETQYF.

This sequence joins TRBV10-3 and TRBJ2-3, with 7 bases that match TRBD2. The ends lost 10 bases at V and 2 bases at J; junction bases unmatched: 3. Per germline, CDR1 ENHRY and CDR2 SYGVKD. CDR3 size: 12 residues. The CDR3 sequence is CATLADTDTQYF. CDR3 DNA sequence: TGTGCCACCCTAGCGGACACAGATACGCAGTATTTT.

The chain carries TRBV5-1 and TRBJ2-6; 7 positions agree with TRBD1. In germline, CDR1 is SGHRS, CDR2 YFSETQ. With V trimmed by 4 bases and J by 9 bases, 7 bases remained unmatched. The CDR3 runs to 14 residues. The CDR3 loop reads CASSQGGANNVLTF. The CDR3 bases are TGCGCCAGCAGCCAAGGGGGCGCGAACAACGTCCTGACTTTC. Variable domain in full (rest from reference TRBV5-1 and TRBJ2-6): KAGVTQTPRYLIKTRGQQVTLSCSPISGHRSVSWYQQTPGQGLQFLFEYFSETQRNKGNFPGRFSGRQFSNSRSEMNVSTLELGDSALYLCASSQGGANNVLTFGAGSRLTVL.

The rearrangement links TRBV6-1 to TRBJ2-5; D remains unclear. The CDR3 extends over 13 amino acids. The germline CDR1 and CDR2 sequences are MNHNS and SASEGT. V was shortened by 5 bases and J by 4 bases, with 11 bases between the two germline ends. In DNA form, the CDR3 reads TGTGCCAGCAGTACCCTCCCGCGAGAGACCCAGTACTTC. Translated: CASSTLPRETQYF.

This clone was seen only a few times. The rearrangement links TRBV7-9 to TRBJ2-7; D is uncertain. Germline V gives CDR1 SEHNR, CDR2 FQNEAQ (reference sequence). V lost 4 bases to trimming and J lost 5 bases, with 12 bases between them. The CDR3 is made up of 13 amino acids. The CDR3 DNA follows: TGTGCCAGCAGCTCCCCCTTGACGGACGAGCAGTACTTC. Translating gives CASSSPLTDEQYF.

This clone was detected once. The CDR3 bases are TGTGCCAGCAGGTCGGTACAGGGGGCTGCTAACTATGGCTACACCTTC. Translated: CASRSVQGAANYGYTF. The chain uses TRBV11-2 and TRBJ1-2; TRBD1 aligns across 9 bases. The CDR3 is 16 amino acids. After removal of 6 bases from V and 0 bases from J, the junction contained 8 bases not matched to a gene. From germline, CDR1 is SGHAT and CDR2 FQNNGV. The full variable domain, rest sourced from reference TRBV11-2 and TRBJ1-2, is EAGVAQSPRYKIIEKRQSVAFWCNPISGHATLYWYQQILGQGPKLLIQFQNNGVVDDSQLPKDRFSAERLKGVDSTLKIQPAKLEDSAVYLCASRSVQGAANYGYTFGSGTRLTVV.

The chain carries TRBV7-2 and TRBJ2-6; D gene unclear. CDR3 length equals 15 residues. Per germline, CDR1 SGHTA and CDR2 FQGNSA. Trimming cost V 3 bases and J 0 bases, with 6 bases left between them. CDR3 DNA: TGTGCCAGCAGCTTCAAATACTCTGGGGCCAACGTCCTGACTTTC. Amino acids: CASSFKYSGANVLTF.